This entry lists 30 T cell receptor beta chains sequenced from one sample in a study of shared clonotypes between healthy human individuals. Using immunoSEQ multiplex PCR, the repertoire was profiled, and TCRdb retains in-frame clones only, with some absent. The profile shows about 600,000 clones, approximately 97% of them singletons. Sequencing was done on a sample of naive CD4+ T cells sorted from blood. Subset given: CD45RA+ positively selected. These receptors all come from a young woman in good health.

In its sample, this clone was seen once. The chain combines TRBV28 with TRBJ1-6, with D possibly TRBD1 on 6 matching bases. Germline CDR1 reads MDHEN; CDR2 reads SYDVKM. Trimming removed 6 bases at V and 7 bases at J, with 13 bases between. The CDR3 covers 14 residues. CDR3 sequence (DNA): TGTGCCAGCAGGAAACCTAGGGGGAATTCACCCCTCCACTTT. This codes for CASRKPRGNSPLHF.

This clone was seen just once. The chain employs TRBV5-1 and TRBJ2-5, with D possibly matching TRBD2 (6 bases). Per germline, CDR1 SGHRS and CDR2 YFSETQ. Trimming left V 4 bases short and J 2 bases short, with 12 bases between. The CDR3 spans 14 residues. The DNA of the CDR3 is TGCGCCAGCAGCGGGGGGACCGGACAAGAGACCCAGTACTTC. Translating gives CASSGGTGQETQYF.

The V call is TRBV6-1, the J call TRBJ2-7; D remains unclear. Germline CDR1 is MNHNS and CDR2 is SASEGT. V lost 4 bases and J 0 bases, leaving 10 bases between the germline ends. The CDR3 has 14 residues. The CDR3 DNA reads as TGTGCCAGCAGTGCCAGGATTAGCTCCTACGAGCAGTACTTC. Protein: CASSARISSYEQYF.

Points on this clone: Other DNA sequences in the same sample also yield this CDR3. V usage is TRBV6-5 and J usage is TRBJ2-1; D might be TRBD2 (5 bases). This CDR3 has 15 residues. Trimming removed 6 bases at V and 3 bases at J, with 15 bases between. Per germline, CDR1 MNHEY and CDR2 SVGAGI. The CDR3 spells CASRTRPGFYNEQFF. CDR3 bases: TGTGCCAGCAGAACACGCCCGGGATTCTACAATGAGCAGTTCTTC.

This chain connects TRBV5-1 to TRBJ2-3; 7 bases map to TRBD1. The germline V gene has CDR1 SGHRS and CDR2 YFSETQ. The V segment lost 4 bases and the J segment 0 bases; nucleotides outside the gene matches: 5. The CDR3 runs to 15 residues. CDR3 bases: TGCGCCAGCAGCAGGGGACAGCCGAGCACAGATACGCAGTATTTT. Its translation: CASSRGQPSTDTQYF. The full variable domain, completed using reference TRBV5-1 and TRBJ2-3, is KAGVTQTPRYLIKTRGQQVTLSCSPISGHRSVSWYQQTPGQGLQFLFEYFSETQRNKGNFPGRFSGRQFSNSRSEMNVSTLELGDSALYLCASSRGQPSTDTQYFGPGTRLTVL.

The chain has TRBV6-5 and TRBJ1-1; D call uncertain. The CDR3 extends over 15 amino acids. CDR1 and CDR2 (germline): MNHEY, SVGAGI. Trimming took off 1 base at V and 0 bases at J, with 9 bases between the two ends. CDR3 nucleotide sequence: TGTGCCAGCAGTTACTTCGGCGGGGTGAACACTGAAGCTTTCTTT. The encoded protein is CASSYFGGVNTEAFF.

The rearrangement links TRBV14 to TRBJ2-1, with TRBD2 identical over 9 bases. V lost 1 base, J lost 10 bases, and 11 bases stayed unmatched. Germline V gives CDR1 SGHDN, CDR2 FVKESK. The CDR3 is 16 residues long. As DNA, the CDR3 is TGTGCCAGCAGCCAAGTTGGGGTAGCGGGAGTCGGCGAGCAGTTCTTC. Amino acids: CASSQVGVAGVGEQFF. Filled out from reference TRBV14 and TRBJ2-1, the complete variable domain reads EAGVTQFPSHSVIEKGQTVTLRCDPISGHDNLYWYRRVMGKEIKFLLHFVKESKQDESGMPNNRFLAERTGGTYSTLKVQPAELEDSGVYFCASSQVGVAGVGEQFFGPGTRLTVL.

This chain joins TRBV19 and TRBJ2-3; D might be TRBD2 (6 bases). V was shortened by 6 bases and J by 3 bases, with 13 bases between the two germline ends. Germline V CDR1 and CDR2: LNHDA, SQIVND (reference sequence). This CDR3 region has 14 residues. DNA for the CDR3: TGTGCCAGTAGGCGGGATCTAAGGACAGATACGCAGTATTTT. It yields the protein CASRRDLRTDTQYF. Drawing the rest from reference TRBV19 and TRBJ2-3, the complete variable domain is DGGITQSPKYLFRKEGQNVTLSCEQNLNHDAMYWYRQDPGQGLRLIYYSQIVNDFQKGDIAEGYSVSREKKESFPLTVTSAQKNPTAFYLCASRRDLRTDTQYFGPGTRLTVL.

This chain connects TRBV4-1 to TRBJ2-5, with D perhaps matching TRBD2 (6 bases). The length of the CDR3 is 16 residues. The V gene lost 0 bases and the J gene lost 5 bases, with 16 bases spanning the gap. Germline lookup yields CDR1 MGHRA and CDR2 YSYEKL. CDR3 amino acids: CASSQDRPYREETQYF. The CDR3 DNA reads TGCGCCAGCAGCCAAGATCGTCCCTACCGGGAGGAGACCCAGTACTTC.

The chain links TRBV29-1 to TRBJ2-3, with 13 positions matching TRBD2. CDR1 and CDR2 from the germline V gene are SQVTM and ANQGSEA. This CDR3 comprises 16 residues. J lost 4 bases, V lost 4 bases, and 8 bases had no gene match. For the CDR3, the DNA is TGCAGCGTTGCGTCCACTAGCGGGAGGGCCCCAGATACGCAGTATTTT. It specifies CSVASTSGRAPDTQYF.

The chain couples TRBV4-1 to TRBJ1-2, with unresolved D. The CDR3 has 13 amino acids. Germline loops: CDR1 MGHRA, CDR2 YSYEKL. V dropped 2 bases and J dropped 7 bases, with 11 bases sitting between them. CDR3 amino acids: CASSQMGISGYTF. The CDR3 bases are TGCGCCAGCAGCCAAATGGGTATCTCTGGCTACACCTTC.

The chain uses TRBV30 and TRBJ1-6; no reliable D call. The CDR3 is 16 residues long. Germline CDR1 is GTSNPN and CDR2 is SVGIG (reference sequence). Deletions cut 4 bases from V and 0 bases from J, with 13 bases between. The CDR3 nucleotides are TGTGCCTGGAACCCCGACACGAGCTCCTATAATTCACCCCTCCACTTT. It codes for CAWNPDTSSYNSPLHF.

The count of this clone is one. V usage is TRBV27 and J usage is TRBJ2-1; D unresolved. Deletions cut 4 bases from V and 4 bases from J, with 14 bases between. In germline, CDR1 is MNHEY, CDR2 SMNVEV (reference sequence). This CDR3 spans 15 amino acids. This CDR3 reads CASSSWDDFYNEQFF. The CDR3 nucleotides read TGTGCCAGCAGTTCTTGGGATGACTTTTACAATGAGCAGTTCTTC.

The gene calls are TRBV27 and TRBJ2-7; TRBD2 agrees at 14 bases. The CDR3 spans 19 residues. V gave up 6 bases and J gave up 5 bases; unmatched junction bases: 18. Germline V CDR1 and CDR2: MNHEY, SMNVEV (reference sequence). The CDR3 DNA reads TGTGCCAGCAGCGCAGGCCCGGGACTAGCGGGAGTTTACGCCCACGAGCAGTACTTC. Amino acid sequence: CASSAGPGLAGVYAHEQYF.

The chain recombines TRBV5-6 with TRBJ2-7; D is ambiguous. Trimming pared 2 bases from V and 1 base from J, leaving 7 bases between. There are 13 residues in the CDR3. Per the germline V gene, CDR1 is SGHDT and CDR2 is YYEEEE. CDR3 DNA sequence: TGTGCCAGCAGCTTAGGGCGGTCCTACGAGCAGTACTTC. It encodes CASSLGRSYEQYF. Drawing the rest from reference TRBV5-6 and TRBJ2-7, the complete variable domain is DAGVTQSPTHLIKTRGQQVTLRCSPKSGHDTVSWYQQALGQGPQFIFQYYEEEERQRGNFPDRFSGHQFPNYSSELNVNALLLGDSALYLCASSLGRSYEQYFGPGTRLTVT.

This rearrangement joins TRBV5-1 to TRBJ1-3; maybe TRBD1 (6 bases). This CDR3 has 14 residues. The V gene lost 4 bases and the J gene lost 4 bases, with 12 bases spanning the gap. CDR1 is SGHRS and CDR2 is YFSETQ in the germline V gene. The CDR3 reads CASSGGGQGNTIYF. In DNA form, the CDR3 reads TGCGCCAGCAGCGGCGGGGGCCAGGGAAACACCATATATTTT. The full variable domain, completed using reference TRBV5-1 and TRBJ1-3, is KAGVTQTPRYLIKTRGQQVTLSCSPISGHRSVSWYQQTPGQGLQFLFEYFSETQRNKGNFPGRFSGRQFSNSRSEMNVSTLELGDSALYLCASSGGGQGNTIYFGEGSWLTVV.

The CDR3 region is CASSPQGANYGYTF. The CDR3 DNA follows: TGTGCCAGCTCACCACAGGGGGCAAACTATGGCTACACCTTC. The chain combines TRBV18 with TRBJ1-2, with 7 positions matching TRBD1. This CDR3 region has 14 residues. Germline lookup yields CDR1 KGHSH and CDR2 LQKENI. The J segment lost 2 bases and the V segment lost 1 base, leaving 1 base of the junction unmatched.

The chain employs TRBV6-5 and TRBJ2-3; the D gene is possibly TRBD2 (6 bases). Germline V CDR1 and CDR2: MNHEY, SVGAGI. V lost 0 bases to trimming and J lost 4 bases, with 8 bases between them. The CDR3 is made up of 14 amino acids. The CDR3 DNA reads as TGTGCCAGCAGTTACTCGACGGGGGCAGATACGCAGTATTTT. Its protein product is CASSYSTGADTQYF.

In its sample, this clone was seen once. The CDR3 DNA reads as TGTGCCAGCAGCTTAGCGCAGGGAGACGAGCAGTACTTC. Its translation: CASSLAQGDEQYF. The rearrangement links TRBV11-1 to TRBJ2-7, with D perhaps matching TRBD1 or TRBD2 (5 bases each). Per the germline V gene, CDR1 is SGHAT and CDR2 is FQDESV (reference sequence). V gave up 0 bases and J gave up 5 bases, with 8 bases separating them. The length of the CDR3 is 13 residues.

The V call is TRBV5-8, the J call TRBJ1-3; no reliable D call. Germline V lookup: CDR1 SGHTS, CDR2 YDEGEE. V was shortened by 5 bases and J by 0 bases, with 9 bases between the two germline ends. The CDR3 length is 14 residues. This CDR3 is CASRDGSSGNTIYF. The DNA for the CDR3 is TGTGCCAGCAGGGACGGGAGCTCTGGAAACACCATATATTTT.

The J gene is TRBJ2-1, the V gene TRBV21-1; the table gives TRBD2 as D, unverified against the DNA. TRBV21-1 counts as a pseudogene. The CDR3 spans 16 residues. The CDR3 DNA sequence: TGTGCCAGCAGCAAAGGGGAGCGGGAGGCAGACAATGAGCAGTTCTTC. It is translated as CASSKGEREADNEQFF.

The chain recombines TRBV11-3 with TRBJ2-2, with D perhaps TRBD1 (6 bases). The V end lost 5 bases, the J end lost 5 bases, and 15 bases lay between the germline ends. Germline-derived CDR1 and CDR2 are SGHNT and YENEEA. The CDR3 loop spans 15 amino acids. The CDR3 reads CASSPGTFGTGELFF. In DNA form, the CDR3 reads TGTGCCAGCAGCCCCGGGACATTTGGGACCGGGGAGCTGTTTTTT.

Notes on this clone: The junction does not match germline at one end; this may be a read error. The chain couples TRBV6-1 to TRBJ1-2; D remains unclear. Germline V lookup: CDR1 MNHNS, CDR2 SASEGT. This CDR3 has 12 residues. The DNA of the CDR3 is TGTGCCAGCAGTGAAGTCCCTTCAAGCTTCCTCTTC. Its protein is CASSEVPSSFLF.

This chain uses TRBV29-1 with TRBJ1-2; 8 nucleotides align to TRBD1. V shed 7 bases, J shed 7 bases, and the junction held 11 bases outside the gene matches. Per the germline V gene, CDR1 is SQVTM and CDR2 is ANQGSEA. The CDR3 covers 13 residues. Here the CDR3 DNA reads TGCAGCGCAGGAAACGACAGGGGCCGTGGCTACACCTTC. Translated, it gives CSAGNDRGRGYTF. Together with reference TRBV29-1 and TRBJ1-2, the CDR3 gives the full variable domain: SAVISQKPSRDICQRGTSLTIQCQVDSQVTMMFWYRQQPGQSLTLIATANQGSEATYESGFVIDKFPISRPNLTFSTLTVSNMSPEDSSIYLCSAGNDRGRGYTFGSGTRLTVV.

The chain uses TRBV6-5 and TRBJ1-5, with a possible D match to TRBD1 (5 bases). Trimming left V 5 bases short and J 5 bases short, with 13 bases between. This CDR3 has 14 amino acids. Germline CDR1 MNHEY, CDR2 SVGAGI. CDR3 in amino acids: CASSRGTAHQPQHF. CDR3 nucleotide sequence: TGTGCCAGCAGTCGCGGGACCGCGCATCAGCCCCAGCATTTT.

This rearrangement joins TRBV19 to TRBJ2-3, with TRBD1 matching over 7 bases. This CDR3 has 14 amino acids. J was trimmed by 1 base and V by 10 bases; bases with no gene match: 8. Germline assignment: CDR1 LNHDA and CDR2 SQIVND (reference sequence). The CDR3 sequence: CATATGIGTDTQYF. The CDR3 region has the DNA TGTGCCACCGCGACAGGGATAGGCACAGATACGCAGTATTTT.

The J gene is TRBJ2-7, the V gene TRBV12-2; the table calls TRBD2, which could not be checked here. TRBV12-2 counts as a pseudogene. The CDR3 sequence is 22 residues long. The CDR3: CASRLPSSDRVILAGATYEQYF. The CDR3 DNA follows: TGTGCAAGTCGCTTACCCAGTTCCGACAGGGTTATTCTAGCGGGAGCCACCTACGAGCAGTACTTC.

The CDR3 region is CASSFSGGQETQYF. In DNA form, the CDR3 reads TGTGCCAGCAGCTTTTCAGGGGGGCAAGAGACCCAGTACTTC. This chain joins TRBV7-2 and TRBJ2-5, with D maybe TRBD1 (7 bases). CDR1 is SGHTA and CDR2 is FQGNSA in the germline V gene. Trimming left V 3 bases short and J 2 bases short, with 10 bases between. The CDR3 length is 14 residues.

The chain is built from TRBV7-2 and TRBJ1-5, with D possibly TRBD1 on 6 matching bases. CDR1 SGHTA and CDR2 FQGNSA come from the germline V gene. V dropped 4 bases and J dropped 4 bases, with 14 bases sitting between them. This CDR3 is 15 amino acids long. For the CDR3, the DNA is TGTGCCAGCAGCTGGGGGGCACTCGAAAATCAGCCCCAGCATTTT. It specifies CASSWGALENQPQHF.

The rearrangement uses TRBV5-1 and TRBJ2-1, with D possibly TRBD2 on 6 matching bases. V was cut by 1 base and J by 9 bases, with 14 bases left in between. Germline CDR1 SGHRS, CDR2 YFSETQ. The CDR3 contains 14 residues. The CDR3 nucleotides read TGCGCCAGCAGCTTGCGGGCTAGCGAAGGTGAGCAGTTCTTC. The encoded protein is CASSLRASEGEQFF.